The present TCR beta chain was sequenced within a study of blood T cells in healthy people across ages. A second roughly 7 to 11 cycle PCR used barcoded and J-beta primers. A 12-random-nucleotide template-switch adaptor tagged each cDNA molecule. In TCRdb, the 5' RACE reads were re-called with MiXCR into one record per CDR3 protein. The table has hundreds of thousands of distinct CDR3 sequences, roughly 64% seen once. Germline V gene data show CDR1 as LGHNA and CDR2 as YNFKEQ. V shed 3 bases and J shed 3 bases, with 16 bases lying between them. The CDR3 sequence is 16 residues long. The table lists this clonotype with a few counts.

Sequencing input: blood. The origin of this receptor is a man aged 25 to 40 in good health. This chain uses TRBV4-2 with TRBJ2-3; possible D gene TRBD2, 6 bases. CDR3 bases: TGTGCCAGCAGCCAGAGAGGAGGCGGGGAGACAGATACGCAGTATTTT. Amino acid sequence: CASSQRGGGETDTQYF.